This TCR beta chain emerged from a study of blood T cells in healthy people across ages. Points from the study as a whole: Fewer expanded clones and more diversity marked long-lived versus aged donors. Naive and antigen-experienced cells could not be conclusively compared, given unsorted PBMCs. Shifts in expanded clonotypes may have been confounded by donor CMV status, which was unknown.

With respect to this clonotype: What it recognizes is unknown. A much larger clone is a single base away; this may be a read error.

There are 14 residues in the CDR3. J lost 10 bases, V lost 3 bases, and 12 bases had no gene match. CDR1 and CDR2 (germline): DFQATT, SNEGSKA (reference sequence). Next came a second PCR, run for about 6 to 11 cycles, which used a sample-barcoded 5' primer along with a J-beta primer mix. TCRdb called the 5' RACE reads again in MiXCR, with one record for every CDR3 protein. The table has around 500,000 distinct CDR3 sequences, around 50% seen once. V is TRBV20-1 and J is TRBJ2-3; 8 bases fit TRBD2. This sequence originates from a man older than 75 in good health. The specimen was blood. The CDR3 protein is CSASGGVERDAQYF. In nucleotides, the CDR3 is TGCAGTGCTAGCGGGGGGGTTGAGCGGGATGCGCAGTATTTT.